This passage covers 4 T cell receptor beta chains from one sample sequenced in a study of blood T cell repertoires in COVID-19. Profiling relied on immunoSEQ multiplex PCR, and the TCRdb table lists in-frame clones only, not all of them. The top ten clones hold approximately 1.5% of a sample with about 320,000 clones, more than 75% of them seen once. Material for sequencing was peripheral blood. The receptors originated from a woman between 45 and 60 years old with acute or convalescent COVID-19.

CDR3 loop: CATSRQGTGTEAFF. CDR3 bases: TGTGCCACCAGCAGGCAGGGCACGGGCACTGAAGCTTTCTTT. The chain couples TRBV15 to TRBJ1-1; the D gene is possibly TRBD1 (5 bases). Germline V gene sequence: CDR1 LNHNV, CDR2 YYDKDF (reference sequence). The germline V and J ends were trimmed by 3 bases and 4 bases, with 12 bases remaining between them. This CDR3 contains 14 residues.

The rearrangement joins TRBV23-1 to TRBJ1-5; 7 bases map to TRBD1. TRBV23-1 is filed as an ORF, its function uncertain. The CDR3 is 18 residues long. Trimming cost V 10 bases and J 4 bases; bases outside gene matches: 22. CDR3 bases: TGCGCCACAGCATCCGGGGGTGAAAGGACAGGTGATAATCAGCCCCAGCATTTT. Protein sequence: CATASGGERTGDNQPQHF.

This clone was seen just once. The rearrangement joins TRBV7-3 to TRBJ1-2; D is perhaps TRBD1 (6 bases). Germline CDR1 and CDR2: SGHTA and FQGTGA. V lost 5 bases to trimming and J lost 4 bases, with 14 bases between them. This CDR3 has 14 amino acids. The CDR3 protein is CASSPPGASYGYTF. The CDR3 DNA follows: TGTGCCAGCAGCCCCCCAGGGGCTAGCTATGGCTACACCTTC. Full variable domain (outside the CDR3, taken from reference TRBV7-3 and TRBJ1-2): GAGVSQTPSNKVTEKGKYVELRCDPISGHTALYWYRQSLGQGPEFLIYFQGTGAADDSGLPNDRFFAVRPEGSVSTLKIQRTERGDSAVYLCASSPPGASYGYTFGSGTRLTVV.

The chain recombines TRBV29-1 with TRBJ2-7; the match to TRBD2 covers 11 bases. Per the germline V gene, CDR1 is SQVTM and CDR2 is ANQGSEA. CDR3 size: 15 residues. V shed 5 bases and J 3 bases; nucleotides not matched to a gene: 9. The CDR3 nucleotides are TGCAGCGTTTATAGCGGGAGGGCCTTCGACTACGAGCAGTACTTC. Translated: CSVYSGRAFDYEQYF.